The 16 T cell receptor beta chains below were found in one sample sequenced in a study of shared clonotypes between healthy human individuals. Sequenced by immunoSEQ multiplex PCR; TCRdb stores in-frame clones only, minus some. The table includes under 2.5 million clones, about nine tenths detected once. What was sequenced was naive CD4+ T cells from PBMCs. Subset in this sample: CD45RA+ positively selected. These receptors were collected from a man between 18 and 29 years old in good health. Some clones in this sample may be carry-over from other donors' samples.

The rearrangement links TRBV9 to TRBJ2-3; no clear D. Trimming left V 4 bases short and J 0 bases short, with 15 bases between. Looked up from germline, CDR1 is SGDLS and CDR2 is YYNGEE. This CDR3 is 16 amino acids long. CDR3 nucleotides: TGTGCCAGCAGCCAGGAATTCGGCACCAGCACAGATACGCAGTATTTT. As protein: CASSQEFGTSTDTQYF.

This chain joins TRBV23-1 and TRBJ1-1, with a weak D call TRBD1 (6 bases). TRBV23-1 carries the ORF label, with uncertain function. Trimming pared 11 bases from V and 4 bases from J, leaving 17 bases between. CDR3 size: 13 residues. The CDR3 DNA reads as TGCGCCTGGATGGGGGGGGCGCGCACTGAAGCTTTCTTT. Encoded protein: CAWMGGARTEAFF.

DNA of the CDR3: TGTGCCAGCAGTTTGTCTAGCGGGAGTCGGGAGCAGTACTTC. It specifies CASSLSSGSREQYF. The V and J genes are TRBV28 and TRBJ2-7; 10 bases fit TRBD2. J gave up 7 bases and V 3 bases, and 6 bases lay outside the gene matches. The CDR3 is 14 amino acids. CDR1 and CDR2 (germline): MDHEN, SYDVKM.

This chain joins TRBV9 and TRBJ2-7; D possibly corresponds to TRBD2 (6 bases). The germline CDR1 and CDR2 sequences are SGDLS and YYNGEE. Trimming cost V 1 base and J 4 bases, with 15 bases left between them. CDR3 size: 15 residues. CDR3 loop: CASSVLSGDLYEQYF. In DNA, the CDR3 is TGTGCCAGCAGCGTATTGTCGGGAGATCTATACGAGCAGTACTTC.

The chain is built from TRBV27 and TRBJ1-5, with unresolved D. The V end lost 5 bases, the J end lost 7 bases, and 12 bases lay between the germline ends. In germline, CDR1 is MNHEY, CDR2 SMNVEV (reference sequence). The CDR3 loop spans 13 amino acids. The CDR3 region has the DNA TGTGCCAGCAGTCCAAATCTAGGACAGCCCCAGCATTTT. Protein product: CASSPNLGQPQHF.

The chain employs TRBV12-5 and TRBJ2-5; TRBD1 aligns across 9 bases. Germline lookup yields CDR1 LGHNT and CDR2 FRNRAP. This CDR3 spans 14 amino acids. V gave up 6 bases and J gave up 3 bases; unmatched junction bases: 5. Written as DNA, the CDR3 is TGTGCTAGTGGGCCGGGACAGGGAAAAGAGACCCAGTACTTC. This encodes CASGPGQGKETQYF.

This clone has only one observation. The chain is built from TRBV11-3 and TRBJ1-1; weak D call: TRBD1 (5 bases). This CDR3 is 16 amino acids long. Trimming left V 5 bases short and J 3 bases short, with 19 bases between. In germline, CDR1 is SGHNT, CDR2 YENEEA. Here the CDR3 reads CASSDGTAASHTEAFF. CDR3 nucleotides: TGTGCCAGCAGCGATGGGACGGCTGCCTCGCACACTGAAGCTTTCTTT.

The gene calls are TRBV28 and TRBJ2-3; TRBD2 matches at 13 bases. Germline V gene data show CDR1 as MDHEN and CDR2 as SYDVKM. Trimming cost V 5 bases and J 4 bases; bases outside gene matches: 9. The CDR3 spans 17 residues. CDR3 loop: CASSPRTSGRVSDTQYF. CDR3 bases: TGTGCCAGCAGTCCGCGGACTAGCGGGAGAGTTTCAGATACGCAGTATTTT.

The chain's CDR3 is CASSLGAGRVATEAFF. For the CDR3, the DNA is TGTGCCAGCAGCTTAGGGGCCGGCAGGGTGGCCACTGAAGCTTTCTTT. The chain carries TRBV11-2 and TRBJ1-1; maybe TRBD1 (5 bases). CDR1 is SGHAT and CDR2 is FQNNGV in the germline V gene. This CDR3 region has 16 residues. V gave up 1 base and J gave up 4 bases, with 16 bases separating them.

The chain links TRBV7-8 to TRBJ1-2; tentative D call: TRBD1 (5 bases). V gave up 2 bases and J gave up 2 bases, with 12 bases separating them. This CDR3 has 15 amino acids. The V gene's germline CDR1 is SGHVS and CDR2 FQNEAQ. CDR3 residues: CASSLSGAVNYGYTF. DNA for the CDR3: TGTGCCAGCAGCTTATCCGGGGCCGTCAACTATGGCTACACCTTC. The full variable domain, rest sourced from reference TRBV7-8 and TRBJ1-2, is GAGVSQSPRYKVAKRGQDVALRCDPISGHVSLFWYQQALGQGPEFLTYFQNEAQLDKSGLPSDRFFAERPEGSVSTLKIQRTQQEDSAVYLCASSLSGAVNYGYTFGSGTRLTVV.

DNA for the CDR3: TGTGCCAGCAGCGTAGATTATGGGGTAAACTATGGCTACACCTTC. This encodes CASSVDYGVNYGYTF. The chain uses TRBV9 and TRBJ1-2; D is unclear. Germline V lookup: CDR1 SGDLS, CDR2 YYNGEE. CDR3 length: 15 amino acids. Trimming removed 0 bases from V and 2 bases from J, with 11 bases in between.

As regards this clone: The junction does not match germline at one end; this may be a read error. The chain employs TRBV28 and TRBJ2-7, with D perhaps TRBD2 (6 bases). CDR1 and CDR2 from the germline V gene are MDHEN and SYDVKM. The CDR3 is 19 amino acids. CDR3 loop: CASSLVWVEFREASHEQYF. CDR3 DNA sequence: TGTGCCAGCAGTTTAGTCTGGGTGGAGTTCAGGGAGGCCTCCCACGAGCAGTACTTC. The whole variable domain, remainder taken from reference TRBV28 and TRBJ2-7, is DVKVTQSSRYLVKRTGEKVFLECVQDMDHENMFWYRQDPGLGLRLIYFSYDVKMKEKGDIPEGYSVSREKKERFSLILESASTNQTSMYLCASSLVWVEFREASHEQYFGPGTRLTVT.

For this clone: The same CDR3 can be traced to other DNA sequences in this sample. DNA for the CDR3: TGTGCCAGCAGCGTAGGCAGGCAAGAGACCCAGTACTTC. It encodes CASSVGRQETQYF. V is TRBV9 and J is TRBJ2-5, with no clear D. The CDR3 runs to 13 residues. Germline loops: CDR1 SGDLS, CDR2 YYNGEE. V was clipped by 0 bases and J by 2 bases, with 5 bases between them.

J is TRBJ2-3 and V is TRBV5-1; TRBD2 agrees at 7 bases. The CDR3 length is 13 residues. Germline values: CDR1 SGHRS, CDR2 YFSETQ. V lost 8 bases to trimming and J lost 4 bases; unmatched junction nucleotides: 7. In nucleotides, the CDR3 is TGCGCCAGTACGGCGGGAGTGGCAGATACGCAGTATTTT. Protein product: CASTAGVADTQYF.

The chain carries TRBV29-1 and TRBJ2-1, with a possible D match to TRBD1 (6 bases). The CDR3 length is 16 residues. Germline V gene sequence: CDR1 SQVTM, CDR2 ANQGSEA. V lost 3 bases, J lost 2 bases, and 17 bases lay in between. The DNA of the CDR3 is TGCAGCGTTGAGCCCTCAGGGGCGGATACCTACAATGAGCAGTTCTTC. It translates to CSVEPSGADTYNEQFF.

V usage is TRBV5-1 and J usage is TRBJ2-5; the D gene is possibly TRBD1 (6 bases). V lost 0 bases to trimming and J lost 5 bases, with 11 bases between them. Germline-derived CDR1 and CDR2 are SGHRS and YFSETQ. This CDR3 has 14 amino acids. The CDR3 DNA follows: TGCGCCAGCAGCTTGGCTGGGGGCGCGGAGACCCAGTACTTC. Its protein is CASSLAGGAETQYF.